This T cell receptor beta chain was sequenced during a study of tissue T cells after allogeneic stem cell transplantation. Produced via immunoSEQ multiplex PCR; TCRdb's table is partial and in-frame only. This table holds about 6,900 clones, roughly 79% found once. CDR1 and CDR2 (germline): MGHDK, SYGVNS. The CDR3 spans 12 residues. The V and J ends lost 7 bases and 5 bases respectively, with 8 bases between them. This clone was detected a few times. Autopsy tissues included GI tract, liver, skin and lymphoid organs. This clonotype was obtained from a male patient of 60 years or more with steroid-refractory graft-versus-host disease after an allogeneic stem cell transplant. The graft donor may be the source of some T cells. Sequencing was performed on skin, taken at autopsy. The chain joins TRBV25-1 to TRBJ1-4; D remains unclear. CDR3 in amino acids: CASIGENEKLFF. The CDR3 DNA reads TGTGCCAGCATAGGAGAAAATGAAAAACTGTTTTTT.